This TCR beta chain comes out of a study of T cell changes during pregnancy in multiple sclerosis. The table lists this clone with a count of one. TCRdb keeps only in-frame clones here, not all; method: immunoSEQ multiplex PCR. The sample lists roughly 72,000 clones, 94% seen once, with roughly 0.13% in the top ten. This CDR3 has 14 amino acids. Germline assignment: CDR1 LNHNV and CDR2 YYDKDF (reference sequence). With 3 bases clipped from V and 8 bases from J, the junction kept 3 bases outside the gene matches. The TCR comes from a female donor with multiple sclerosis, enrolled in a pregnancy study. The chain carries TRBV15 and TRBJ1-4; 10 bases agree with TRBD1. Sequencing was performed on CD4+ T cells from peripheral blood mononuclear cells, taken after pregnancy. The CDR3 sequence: CATSRTGGTEKLFF. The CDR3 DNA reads TGTGCCACCAGCAGGACAGGGGGCACGGAAAAACTGTTTTTT.